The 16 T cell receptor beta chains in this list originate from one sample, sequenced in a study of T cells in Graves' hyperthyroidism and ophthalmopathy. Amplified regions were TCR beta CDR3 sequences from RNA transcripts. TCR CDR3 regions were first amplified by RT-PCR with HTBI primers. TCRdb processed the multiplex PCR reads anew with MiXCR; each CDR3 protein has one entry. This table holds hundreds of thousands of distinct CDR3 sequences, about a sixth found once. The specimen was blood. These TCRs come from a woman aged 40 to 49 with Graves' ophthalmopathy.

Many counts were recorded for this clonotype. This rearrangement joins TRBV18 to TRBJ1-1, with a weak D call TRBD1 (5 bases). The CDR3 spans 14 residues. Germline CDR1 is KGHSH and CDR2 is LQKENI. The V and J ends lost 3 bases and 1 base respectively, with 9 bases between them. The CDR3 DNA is TGTGCCAGCTCACCGGGACGGCAGAACACTGAAGCTTTCTTT. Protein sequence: CASSPGRQNTEAFF.

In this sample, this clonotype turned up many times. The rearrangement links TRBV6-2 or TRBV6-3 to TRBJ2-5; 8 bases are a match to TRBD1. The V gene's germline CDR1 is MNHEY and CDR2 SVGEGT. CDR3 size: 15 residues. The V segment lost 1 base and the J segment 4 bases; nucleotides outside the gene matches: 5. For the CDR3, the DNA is TGTGCCAGCAGTTACTTCCGCGGGACAGGAGAGACCCAGTACTTC. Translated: CASSYFRGTGETQYF.

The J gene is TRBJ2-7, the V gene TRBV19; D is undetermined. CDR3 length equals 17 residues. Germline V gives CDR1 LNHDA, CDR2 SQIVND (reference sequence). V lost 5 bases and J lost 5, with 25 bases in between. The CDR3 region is CASSEFGVQSSRHEQYF. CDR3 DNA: TGTGCCAGTAGTGAGTTTGGTGTGCAGTCTTCTCGGCACGAGCAGTACTTC.

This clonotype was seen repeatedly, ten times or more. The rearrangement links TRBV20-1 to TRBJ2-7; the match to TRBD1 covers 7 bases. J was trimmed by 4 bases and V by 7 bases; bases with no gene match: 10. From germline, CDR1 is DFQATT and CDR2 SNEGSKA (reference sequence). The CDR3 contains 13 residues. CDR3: CSGQGSLGYEQYF. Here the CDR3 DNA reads TGCAGTGGACAGGGTTCTCTGGGGTACGAGCAGTACTTC.

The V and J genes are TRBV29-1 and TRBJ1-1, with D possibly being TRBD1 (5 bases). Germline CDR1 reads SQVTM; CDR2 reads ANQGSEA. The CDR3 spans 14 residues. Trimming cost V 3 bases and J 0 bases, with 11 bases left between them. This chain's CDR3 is CSVDNRPMNTEAFF. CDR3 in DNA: TGCAGCGTTGACAACAGGCCCATGAACACTGAAGCTTTCTTT.

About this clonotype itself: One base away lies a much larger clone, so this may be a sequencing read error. CDR3 sequence: CSLPGTISHKQYF. For the CDR3, the DNA is TGCAGTCTCCCCGGGACAATCTCCCACAAGCAGTACTTC. V usage is TRBV20-1 and J usage is TRBJ2-7; D may be TRBD1 (6 bases). This CDR3 has 13 residues. Germline V gene sequence: CDR1 DFQATT, CDR2 SNEGSKA (reference sequence). V lost 8 bases and J 8 bases, leaving 22 bases between the germline ends.

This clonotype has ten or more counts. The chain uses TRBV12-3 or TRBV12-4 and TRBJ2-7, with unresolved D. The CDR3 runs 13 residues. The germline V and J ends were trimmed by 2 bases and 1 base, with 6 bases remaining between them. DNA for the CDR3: TGTGCCAGCAGTTTAATACAGTCCTACGAGCAGTACTTC. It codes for CASSLIQSYEQYF.

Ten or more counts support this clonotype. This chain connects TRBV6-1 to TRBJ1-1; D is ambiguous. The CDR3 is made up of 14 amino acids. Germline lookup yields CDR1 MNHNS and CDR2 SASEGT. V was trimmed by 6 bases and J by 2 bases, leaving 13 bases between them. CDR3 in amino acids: CASSPSLFNTEAFF. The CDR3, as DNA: TGTGCCAGCAGCCCCTCCTTGTTTAACACTGAAGCTTTCTTT.

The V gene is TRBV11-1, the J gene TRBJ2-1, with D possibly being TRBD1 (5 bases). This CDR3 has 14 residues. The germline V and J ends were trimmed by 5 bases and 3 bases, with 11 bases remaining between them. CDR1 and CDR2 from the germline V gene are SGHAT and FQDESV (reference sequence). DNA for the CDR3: TGTGCCAGCAGCCATTTTGACAGCTACAATGAGCAGTTCTTC. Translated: CASSHFDSYNEQFF.

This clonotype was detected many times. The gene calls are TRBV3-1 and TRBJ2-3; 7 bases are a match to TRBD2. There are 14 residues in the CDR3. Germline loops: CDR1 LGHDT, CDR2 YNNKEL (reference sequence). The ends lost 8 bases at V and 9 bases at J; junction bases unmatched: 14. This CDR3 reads CASGGSVTGGTQYF. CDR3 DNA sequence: TGTGCCAGCGGGGGATCAGTTACCGGGGGGACGCAGTATTTT.

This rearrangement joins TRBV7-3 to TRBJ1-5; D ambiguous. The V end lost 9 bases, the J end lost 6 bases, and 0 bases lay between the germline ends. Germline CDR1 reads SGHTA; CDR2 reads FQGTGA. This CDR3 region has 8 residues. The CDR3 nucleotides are TGTGCCAGTCAGCCCCAGCATTTT. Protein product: CASQPQHF.

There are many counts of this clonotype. The CDR3 here is CASSLLRTEAFF. The CDR3 DNA reads TGTGCCAGCAGTTTATTGCGCACTGAAGCTTTCTTT. The rearrangement links TRBV28 to TRBJ1-1; D uncertain. Deletions cut 1 base from V and 4 bases from J, with 4 bases between. The CDR3 extends over 12 amino acids. Germline assignment: CDR1 MDHEN and CDR2 SYDVKM.

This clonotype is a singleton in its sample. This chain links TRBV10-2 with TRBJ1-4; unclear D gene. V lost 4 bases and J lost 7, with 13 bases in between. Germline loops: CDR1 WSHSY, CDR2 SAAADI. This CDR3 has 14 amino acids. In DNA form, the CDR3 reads TGCGCCAGCAGTGTTAGACCCCAGGCTGAAAAACTGTTTTTT. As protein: CASSVRPQAEKLFF.

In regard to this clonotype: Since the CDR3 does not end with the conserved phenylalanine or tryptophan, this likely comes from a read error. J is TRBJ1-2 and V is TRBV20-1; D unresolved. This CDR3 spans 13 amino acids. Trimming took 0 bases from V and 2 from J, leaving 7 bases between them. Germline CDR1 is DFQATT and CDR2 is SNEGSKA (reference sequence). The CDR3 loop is CSARDPQNYGYTS. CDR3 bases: TGCAGTGCTAGAGATCCACAGAACTATGGCTACACCTCC.

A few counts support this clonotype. The CDR3 nucleotides are TGTGCCAGCAGTGTCCAATCAGAGACCCAGTACTTC. Protein: CASSVQSETQYF. The J gene is TRBJ2-5, the V gene TRBV2; D unresolved. The V and J ends lost 4 bases and 4 bases respectively, with 7 bases between them. CDR1 and CDR2 (germline): SNHLY, FYNNEI. The CDR3 has 12 residues. Full variable domain (missing parts from reference TRBV2 and TRBJ2-5): EPEVTQTPSHQVTQMGQEVILRCVPISNHLYFYWYRQILGQKVEFLVSFYNNEISEKSEIFDDQFSVERPDGSNFTLKIRSTKLEDSAMYFCASSVQSETQYFGPGTRLLVL.

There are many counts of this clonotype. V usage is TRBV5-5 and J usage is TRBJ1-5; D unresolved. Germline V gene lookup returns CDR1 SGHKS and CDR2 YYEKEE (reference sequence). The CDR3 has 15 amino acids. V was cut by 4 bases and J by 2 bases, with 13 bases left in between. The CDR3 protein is CASSTDVLGNQPQHF. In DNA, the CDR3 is TGTGCCAGCAGCACGGACGTGCTCGGCAATCAGCCCCAGCATTTT.